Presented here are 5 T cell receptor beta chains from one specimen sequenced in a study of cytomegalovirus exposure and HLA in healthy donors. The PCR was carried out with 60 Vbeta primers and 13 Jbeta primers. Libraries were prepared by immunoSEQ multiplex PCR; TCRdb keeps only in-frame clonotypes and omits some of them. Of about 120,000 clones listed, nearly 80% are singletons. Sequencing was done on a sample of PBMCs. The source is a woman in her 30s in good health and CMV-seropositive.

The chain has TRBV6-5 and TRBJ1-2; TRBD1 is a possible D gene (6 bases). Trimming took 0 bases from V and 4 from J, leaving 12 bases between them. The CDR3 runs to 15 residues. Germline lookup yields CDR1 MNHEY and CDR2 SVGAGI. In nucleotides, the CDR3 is TGTGCCAGCAGTTACTCGTCCAGGGGTAGCTATGGCTACACCTTC. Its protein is CASSYSSRGSYGYTF.

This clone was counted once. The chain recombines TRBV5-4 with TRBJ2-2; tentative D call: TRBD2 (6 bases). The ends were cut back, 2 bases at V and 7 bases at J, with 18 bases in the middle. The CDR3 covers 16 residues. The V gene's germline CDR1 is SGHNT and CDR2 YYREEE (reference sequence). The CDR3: CASSFGGALTGGELFF. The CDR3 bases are TGTGCCAGCAGCTTTGGCGGGGCTTTGACCGGCGGGGAGCTGTTTTTT.

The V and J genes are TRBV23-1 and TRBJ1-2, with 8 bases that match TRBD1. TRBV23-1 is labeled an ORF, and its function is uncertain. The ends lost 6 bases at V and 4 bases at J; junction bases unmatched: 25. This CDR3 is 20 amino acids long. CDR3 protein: CASSLKTGVSSPSRIYGYTF. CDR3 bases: TGCGCCAGCAGCCTCAAGACAGGGGTTTCGTCCCCCTCGAGAATCTATGGCTACACCTTC.

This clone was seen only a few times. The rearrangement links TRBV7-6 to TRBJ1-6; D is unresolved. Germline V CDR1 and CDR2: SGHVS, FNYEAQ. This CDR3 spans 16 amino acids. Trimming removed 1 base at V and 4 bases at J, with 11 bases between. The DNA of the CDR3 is TGTGCCAGCAGCTTAGAGATACCGGGGTATAATTCACCCCTCCACTTT. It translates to CASSLEIPGYNSPLHF.

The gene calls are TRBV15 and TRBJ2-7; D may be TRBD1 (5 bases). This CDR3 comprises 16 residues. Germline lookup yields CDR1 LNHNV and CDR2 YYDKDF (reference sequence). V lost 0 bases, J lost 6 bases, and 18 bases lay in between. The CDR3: CATSRDLRQGTGEQYF. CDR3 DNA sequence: TGTGCCACCAGCAGAGATCTAAGGCAGGGTACGGGCGAGCAGTACTTC. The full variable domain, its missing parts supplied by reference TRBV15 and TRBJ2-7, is DAMVIQNPRYQVTQFGKPVTLSCSQTLNHNVMYWYQQKSSQAPKLLFHYYDKDFNNEADTPDNFQSRRPNTSFCFLDIRSPGLGDTAMYLCATSRDLRQGTGEQYFGPGTRLTVT.